The sequence of this T cell receptor (beta chain) was determined in a study of T cell changes during pregnancy in multiple sclerosis. TCRdb keeps only in-frame clones here, not all; method: immunoSEQ multiplex PCR. The table has tens of thousands of clones, around nine tenths seen once. On this clone: The sample holds other DNA sequences that translate to the same CDR3.

Trimming removed 3 bases from V and 5 bases from J; junction bases left unmatched: 3. CDR1 and CDR2 (germline): MGHDK, SYGVNS. The CDR3 has 14 residues. This clonotype originated in a female donor with multiple sclerosis, enrolled in a pregnancy study. Sequenced here: CD4+ T cells from peripheral blood mononuclear cells, sampled before pregnancy. V usage is TRBV25-1 and J usage is TRBJ1-2, with 10 bases aligning to TRBD1. In nucleotides, the CDR3 is TGTGCCAGCAGTGAGACAGGGGGCAGTTATGGCTACACCTTC. Translation gives CASSETGGSYGYTF.